This T cell receptor beta chain originates from a study of T cells in Graves' hyperthyroidism and ophthalmopathy. V was trimmed by 0 bases and J by 0 bases, leaving 11 bases between them. This CDR3 region has 17 residues. Germline CDR1 and CDR2: LGHNA and YNFKEQ. The CDR3 regions of TCR beta were amplified from RNA transcripts. An initial round of RT-PCR targeting the TCR CDR3 relied on the HTBI primer set. MiXCR, applied by TCRdb to the multiplex PCR reads, yields one record per CDR3 protein. The profile shows hundreds of thousands of distinct CDR3 sequences, around 15% of them singletons. Points on this clonotype: Its antigen is as yet unknown.

Study results and limitations: Ophthalmopathy and stable hyperthyroidism were separated by a 13 V-J model.

This chain joins TRBV4-2 and TRBJ2-2, with D uncertain. The sequence came from a woman between 25 and 40 years old with Graves' hyperthyroidism. Sequenced input: blood. CDR3 sequence (DNA): TGTGCCAGCAGCCAAGATAGGGCTAGTTCGAACACCGGGGAGCTGTTTTTT. It translates to CASSQDRASSNTGELFF.